Judged by abundance, the clone carrying this T cell receptor (beta chain) is hyperexpanded. The source of the sample is a study of sequential checkpoint blockade in melanoma. In the study overall: Each arm's sequence ended with maintenance nivolumab. Over 20 patients had matched tumor biopsies before treatment and at week 13 after nivolumab or ipilimumab alone.

V lost 5 bases and J 0 bases, leaving 8 bases between the germline ends. The CDR3 has 14 amino acids. Looked up from germline, CDR1 is SGHNT and CDR2 is YENEEA. Stated treatment: randomized to nivolumab then ipilimumab (arm A) or the reverse (arm B). Only in-frame clones appear in the TCRdb table, and some are missing; sequencing was by immunoSEQ multiplex PCR. The top ten clones hold approximately 21% of a sample with a few thousand clones, approximately 20% of them seen once. Sample: tumor tissue (inferred from file names), taken from a patient given nivolumab and ipilimumab in sequence. The receptor's source is a human donor with melanoma. This chain connects TRBV11-3 to TRBJ2-1; D remains ambiguous. In nucleotides, the CDR3 is TGTGCCAGCAGCGCTCTGAGCTCCTACAATGAGCAGTTCTTC. The encoded protein is CASSALSSYNEQFF.